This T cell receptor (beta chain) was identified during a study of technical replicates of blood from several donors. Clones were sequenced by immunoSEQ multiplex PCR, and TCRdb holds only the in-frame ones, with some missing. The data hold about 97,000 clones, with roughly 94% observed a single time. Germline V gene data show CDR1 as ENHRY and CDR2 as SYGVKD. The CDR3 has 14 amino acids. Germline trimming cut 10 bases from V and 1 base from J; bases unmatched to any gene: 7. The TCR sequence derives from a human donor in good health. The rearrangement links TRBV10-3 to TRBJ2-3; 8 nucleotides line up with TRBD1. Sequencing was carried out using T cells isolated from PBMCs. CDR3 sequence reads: CATQPGQGTDTQYF. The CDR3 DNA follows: TGTGCCACCCAACCGGGACAGGGCACAGATACGCAGTATTTT.